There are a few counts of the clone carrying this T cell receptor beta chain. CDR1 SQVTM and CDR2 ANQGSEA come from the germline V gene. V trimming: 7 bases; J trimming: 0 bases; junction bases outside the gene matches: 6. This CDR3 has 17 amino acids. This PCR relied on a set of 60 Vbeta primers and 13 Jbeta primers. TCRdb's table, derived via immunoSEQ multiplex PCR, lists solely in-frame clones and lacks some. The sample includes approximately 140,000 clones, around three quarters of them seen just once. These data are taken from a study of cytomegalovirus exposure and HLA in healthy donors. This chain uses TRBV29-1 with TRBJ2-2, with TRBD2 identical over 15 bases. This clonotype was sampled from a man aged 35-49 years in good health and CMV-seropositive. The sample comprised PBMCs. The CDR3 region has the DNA TGCAGCGCAGGACTAGCGGGAGGGCTTTCGAACACCGGGGAGCTGTTTTTT. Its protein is CSAGLAGGLSNTGELFF.